The clone carrying this T cell receptor beta chain turned up a few times. Its specificity is not known. Germline assignment: CDR1 DFQATT and CDR2 SNEGSKA (reference sequence). CDR3 length: 12 residues. The V end lost 6 bases, the J end lost 4 bases, and 9 bases lay between the germline ends. This record belongs to a study of blood T cells in healthy people across ages. Study outcomes and limitations: Not knowing donor CMV status may have confounded expanded clonotype changes. Naive T cell percentage showed a strong correlation with TCR beta diversity.

Together with a sample-barcoded 5' primer, a J-beta primer mix was included in a second PCR lasting about 7 to 12 cycles. TCRdb re-derived calls from the 5' RACE reads in MiXCR, one entry per CDR3 protein. The sample lists 900,000 to 950,000 distinct CDR3 sequences, under 35% occurring once. These data also formed part of another study, on T cells of mothers and their children.

The TCR originated in a woman aged 40 to 50 in good health. V usage is TRBV20-1 and J usage is TRBJ1-4; a possible D gene is TRBD1 (6 bases). The material sequenced was blood. As DNA, the CDR3 is TGCAGTGCCGGACAGAATAATGAAAAACTGTTTTTT. The encoded protein is CSAGQNNEKLFF.